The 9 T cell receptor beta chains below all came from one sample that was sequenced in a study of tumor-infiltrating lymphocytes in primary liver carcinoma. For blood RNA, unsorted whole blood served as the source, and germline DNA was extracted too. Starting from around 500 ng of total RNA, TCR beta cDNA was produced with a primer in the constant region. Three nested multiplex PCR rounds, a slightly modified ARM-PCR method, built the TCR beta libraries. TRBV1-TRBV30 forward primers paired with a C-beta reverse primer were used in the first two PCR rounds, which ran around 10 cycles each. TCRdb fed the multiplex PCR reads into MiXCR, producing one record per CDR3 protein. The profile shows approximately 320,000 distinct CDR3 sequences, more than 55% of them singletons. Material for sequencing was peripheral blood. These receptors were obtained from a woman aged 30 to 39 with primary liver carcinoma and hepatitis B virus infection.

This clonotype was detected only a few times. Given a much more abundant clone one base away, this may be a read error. The CDR3 protein is CANSLGVADTQYF. CDR3 DNA: TGTGCCAACAGCTTAGGGGTCGCAGATACGCAGTATTTT. The J gene is TRBJ2-3, the V gene TRBV11-2; D is possibly TRBD1 (5 bases). This CDR3 spans 13 amino acids. Germline V gene sequence: CDR1 SGHAT, CDR2 FQNNGV.

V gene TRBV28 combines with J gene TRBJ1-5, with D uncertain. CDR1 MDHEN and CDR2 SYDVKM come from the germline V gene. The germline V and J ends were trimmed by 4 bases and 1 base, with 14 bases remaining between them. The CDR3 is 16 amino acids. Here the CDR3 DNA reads TGTGCCAGCAGTTCCCGGGAGGGTGGGAGCAATCAGCCCCAGCATTTT. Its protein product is CASSSREGGSNQPQHF.

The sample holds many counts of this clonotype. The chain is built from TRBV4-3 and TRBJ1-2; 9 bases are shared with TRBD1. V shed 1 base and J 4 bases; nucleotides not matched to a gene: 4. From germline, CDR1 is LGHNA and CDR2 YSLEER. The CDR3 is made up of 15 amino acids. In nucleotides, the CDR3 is TGCGCCAGCAGCCAAGTGGGGACAGGGCCCTATGGCTACACCTTC. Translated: CASSQVGTGPYGYTF.

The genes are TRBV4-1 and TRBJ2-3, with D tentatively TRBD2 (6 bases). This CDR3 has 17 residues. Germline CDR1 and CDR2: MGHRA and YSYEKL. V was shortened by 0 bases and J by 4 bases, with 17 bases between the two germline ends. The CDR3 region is CASSQDPPRTGADTQYF. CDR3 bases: TGCGCCAGCAGCCAAGACCCTCCTAGGACGGGGGCAGATACGCAGTATTTT.

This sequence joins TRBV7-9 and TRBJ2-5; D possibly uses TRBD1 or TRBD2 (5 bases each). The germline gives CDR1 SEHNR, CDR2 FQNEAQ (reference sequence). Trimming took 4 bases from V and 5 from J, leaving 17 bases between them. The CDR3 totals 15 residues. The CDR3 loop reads CASSSGAGYDETQYF. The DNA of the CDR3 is TGTGCCAGCAGCTCCGGGGCAGGGTACGACGAGACCCAGTACTTC.

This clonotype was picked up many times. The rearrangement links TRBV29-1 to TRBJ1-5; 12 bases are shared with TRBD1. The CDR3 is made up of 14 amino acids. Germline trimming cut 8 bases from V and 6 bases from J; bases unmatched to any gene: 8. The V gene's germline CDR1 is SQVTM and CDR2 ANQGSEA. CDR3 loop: CSPEGTGGGQPQHF. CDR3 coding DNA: TGCAGCCCAGAGGGGACAGGGGGCGGTCAGCCCCAGCATTTT. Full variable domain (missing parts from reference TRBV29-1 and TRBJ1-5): SAVISQKPSRDICQRGTSLTIQCQVDSQVTMMFWYRQQPGQSLTLIATANQGSEATYESGFVIDKFPISRPNLTFSTLTVSNMSPEDSSIYLCSPEGTGGGQPQHFGDGTRLSIL.

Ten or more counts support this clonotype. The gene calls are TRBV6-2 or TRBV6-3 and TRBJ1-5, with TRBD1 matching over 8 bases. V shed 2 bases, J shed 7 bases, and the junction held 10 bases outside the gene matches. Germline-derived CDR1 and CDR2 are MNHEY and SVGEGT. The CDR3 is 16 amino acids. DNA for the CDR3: TGTGCCAGCAGTTACCTCGGACAGGGAGATGGACAGCCCCAGCATTTT. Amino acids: CASSYLGQGDGQPQHF.

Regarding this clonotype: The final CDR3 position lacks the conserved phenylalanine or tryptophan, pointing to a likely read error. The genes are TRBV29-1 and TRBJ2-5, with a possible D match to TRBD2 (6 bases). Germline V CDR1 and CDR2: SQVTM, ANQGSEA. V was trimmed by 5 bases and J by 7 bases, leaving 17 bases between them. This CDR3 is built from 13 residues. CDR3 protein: CSVTPGLGGTQYL. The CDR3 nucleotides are TGCAGCGTTACCCCCGGGCTCGGGGGGACCCAGTACCTC.

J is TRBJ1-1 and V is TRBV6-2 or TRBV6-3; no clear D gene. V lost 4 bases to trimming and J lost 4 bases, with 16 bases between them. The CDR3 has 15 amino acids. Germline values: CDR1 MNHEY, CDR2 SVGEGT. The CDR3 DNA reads TGTGCCAGCAGTTCCCCCTCCCCACGGGGCACTGAAGCTTTCTTT. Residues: CASSSPSPRGTEAFF.